The 27 T cell receptor beta chains reported below all come from one sample, sequenced in a study of identical twins. TCRdb ran MiXCR on the 5' RACE reads and lists one entry per CDR3 protein. Of under 300,000 distinct CDR3 sequences listed, about 9% are singletons. The same data also contributed to another study, on yellow fever vaccine responses in identical twins.

Input material: CD8+ T cells sorted from blood. These receptors were obtained from a young woman in good health.

This chain links TRBV7-9 with TRBJ2-1, with 8 bases fitting TRBD2. The V gene end was trimmed by 3 bases and the J gene end by 9 bases; junction bases not matched to a gene: 10. The CDR3 has 15 residues. CDR1 and CDR2 from the germline V gene are SEHNR and FQNEAQ (reference sequence). The CDR3 protein is CASSFPGRGAIEQFF. As DNA, the CDR3 is TGTGCCAGCAGCTTCCCAGGGCGGGGGGCAATTGAGCAGTTCTTC.

In its sample, this clonotype was seen a few times. The chain uses TRBV2 and TRBJ2-7; D perhaps matches TRBD1 (5 bases). The ends were cut back, 7 bases at V and 5 bases at J, with 21 bases in the middle. Germline-derived CDR1 and CDR2 are SNHLY and FYNNEI. The length of the CDR3 is 15 residues. DNA of the CDR3: TGTGCCAGCAAGGAAAGTCAGGGAATATTTCACGAGCAGTACTTC. This translates into CASKESQGIFHEQYF.

The V gene is TRBV6-5, the J gene TRBJ2-5; D might be TRBD1 (5 bases). The CDR3 has 14 amino acids. The germline CDR1 and CDR2 sequences are MNHEY and SVGAGI. The ends were cut back, 2 bases at V and 2 bases at J, with 9 bases in the middle. In DNA form, the CDR3 reads TGTGCCAGCAGTTACCGACAGAAACAAGAGACCCAGTACTTC. Protein product: CASSYRQKQETQYF.

This clonotype was detected ten times or more. The chain combines TRBV5-1 with TRBJ2-1, with 7 bases identical to TRBD2. V lost 0 bases and J lost 13; bases outside the gene matches: 7. The CDR3 contains 13 residues. CDR1 and CDR2 (germline): SGHRS, YFSETQ. DNA for the CDR3: TGCGCCAGCAGCTTGGCCGGGCGGGAGTTACAGTTCTTC. Translating it yields CASSLAGRELQFF.

This clonotype was seen at least ten times. The chain is built from TRBV7-2 and TRBJ2-3; D remains ambiguous. CDR1 SGHTA and CDR2 FQGNSA come from the germline V gene. The CDR3 extends over 14 amino acids. The V end lost 5 bases, the J end lost 4 bases, and 13 bases lay between the germline ends. Written as DNA, the CDR3 is TGTGCCAGCAGCCTTCTCGCGGTTCCAGATACGCAGTATTTT. Amino acid sequence: CASSLLAVPDTQYF.

This clonotype was counted a few times. The chain joins TRBV7-9 to TRBJ2-5; either TRBD1 or TRBD2 may supply D (5 bases each). Trimming pared 1 base from V and 5 bases from J, leaving 11 bases between. Germline lookup yields CDR1 SEHNR and CDR2 FQNEAQ (reference sequence). The CDR3 has 14 residues. CDR3 amino acids: CASSLVLGDETQYF. CDR3 nucleotide sequence: TGTGCCAGCAGCTTAGTCCTAGGGGACGAGACCCAGTACTTC.

This clonotype occurred a few times. This chain links TRBV5-1 with TRBJ2-2; TRBD2 matches 7 bases. Per the germline V gene, CDR1 is SGHRS and CDR2 is YFSETQ. V dropped 4 bases and J dropped 2; count of bases not matched to a gene: 8. This CDR3 has 16 residues. As DNA, the CDR3 is TGCGCCAGCAGCCCATACATAGCGGGCAACACCGGGGAGCTGTTTTTT. Protein product: CASSPYIAGNTGELFF.

The J gene is TRBJ2-7, the V gene TRBV23-1; D is perhaps TRBD1 (5 bases). TRBV23-1 is an ORF for which the function is uncertain. The germline V and J ends were trimmed by 6 bases and 3 bases, with 9 bases remaining between them. CDR3 size: 12 residues. DNA of the CDR3: TGCGCCAGCAGACAACAGGACTACGAGCAGTACTTC. Amino acids: CASRQQDYEQYF.

CDR3: CSVHRGGAKTQYF. The CDR3 DNA reads as TGCAGTGTTCACCGCGGGGGGGCAAAGACCCAGTACTTC. The V gene is TRBV20-1, the J gene TRBJ2-5; 9 bases are a match to TRBD2. V was pared by 7 bases and J by 6 bases, with 9 bases of the junction left unmatched. The V gene's germline CDR1 is DFQATT and CDR2 SNEGSKA (reference sequence). CDR3 length: 13 amino acids.

This clonotype was observed a few times. J is TRBJ1-2 and V is TRBV20-1, with 8 nucleotides matching TRBD1. In germline, CDR1 is DFQATT, CDR2 SNEGSKA (reference sequence). CDR3 size: 15 residues. Unmatched junction bases numbered 8, after V lost 0 bases and J lost 5 bases. The CDR3 sequence is CSARDRTGLWYGYTF. The CDR3 DNA follows: TGCAGTGCTAGAGATCGGACAGGGCTTTGGTATGGCTACACCTTC.

The chain links TRBV27 to TRBJ2-5, with D unclear. Trimming removed 5 bases at V and 5 bases at J, with 18 bases between. Germline-derived CDR1 and CDR2 are MNHEY and SMNVEV (reference sequence). The CDR3 sequence is 15 residues long. CDR3 loop: CASSPYSATRETQYF. The CDR3 DNA reads as TGTGCCAGCAGTCCCTACTCGGCTACTCGGGAGACCCAGTACTTC.

CDR3 nucleotide sequence: TGCGCCAGCCTGGACACGGACACAGATACGCAGTATTTT. It yields the protein CASLDTDTDTQYF. V and J are TRBV10-1 and TRBJ2-3, with D perhaps TRBD1 (5 bases). Trimming removed 8 bases from V and 2 bases from J, with 11 bases in between. Per germline, CDR1 WNHNN and CDR2 SYGVQD (reference sequence). The CDR3 is made up of 13 amino acids.

This clonotype was detected only a few times. The chain uses TRBV27 and TRBJ1-1, with a tentative D call TRBD1 (6 bases). V shed 3 bases and J shed 7 bases, with 15 bases lying between them. The CDR3 spans 14 residues. Germline values: CDR1 MNHEY, CDR2 SMNVEV (reference sequence). CDR3: CASSLNREWGEAFF. CDR3 bases: TGTGCCAGCAGTTTGAACAGGGAATGGGGTGAAGCTTTCTTT.

In this sample, this clonotype turned up a few times. The rearrangement joins TRBV15 to TRBJ2-1, with a weak D call TRBD2 (6 bases). The V end was cut by 0 bases, the J end by 6 bases, with 15 bases between. Germline-derived CDR1 and CDR2 are LNHNV and YYDKDF (reference sequence). This CDR3 region has 16 residues. The CDR3 reads CATSREDLEGSNEQFF. CDR3 in DNA: TGTGCCACCAGCAGAGAGGATCTGGAGGGGTCCAATGAGCAGTTCTTC.

This clonotype appeared a few times. The gene calls are TRBV7-6 and TRBJ2-2; weak D call: TRBD1 (6 bases). The V end was cut by 5 bases, the J end by 3 bases, with 13 bases between. There are 15 residues in the CDR3. From germline, CDR1 is SGHVS and CDR2 FNYEAQ. CDR3 in DNA: TGTGCCAGCAGCCTCGACAGGAGCCACACCGGGGAGCTGTTTTTT. This translates into CASSLDRSHTGELFF. The variable domain in full, with the rest retrieved from reference TRBV7-6 and TRBJ2-2, is GAGVSQSPRYKVTKRGQDVALRCDPISGHVSLYWYRQALGQGPEFLTYFNYEAQQDKSGLPNDRFSAERPEGSISTLTIQRTEQRDSAMYRCASSLDRSHTGELFFGEGSRLTVL.

V and J are TRBV5-1 and TRBJ2-5; D possibly uses TRBD1 or TRBD2 (5 bases each). Trimming cost V 0 bases and J 5 bases, with 14 bases left between them. The germline V gene encodes CDR1 SGHRS and CDR2 YFSETQ. The CDR3 contains 15 residues. DNA for the CDR3: TGCGCCAGCAGCTTGGAGGACGGGGCCCGGGAGACCCAGTACTTC. Its protein is CASSLEDGARETQYF. Complete variable domain (other parts from reference TRBV5-1 and TRBJ2-5): KAGVTQTPRYLIKTRGQQVTLSCSPISGHRSVSWYQQTPGQGLQFLFEYFSETQRNKGNFPGRFSGRQFSNSRSEMNVSTLELGDSALYLCASSLEDGARETQYFGPGTRLLVL.

This clonotype was seen at least ten times. The V and J genes are TRBV9 and TRBJ2-7, with D perhaps assigned TRBD1 or TRBD2 (5 bases each). The germline V and J ends were trimmed by 3 bases and 2 bases, with 15 bases remaining between them. CDR1 and CDR2 (germline): SGDLS, YYNGEE. The CDR3 loop spans 15 amino acids. CDR3 coding DNA: TGTGCCAGCAGCGCCACCGGGACGCCGCCCTACGAGCAGTACTTC. It encodes CASSATGTPPYEQYF.

This clonotype was recorded a few times. The chain combines TRBV27 with TRBJ2-7; D uncertain. The V gene lost 3 bases and the J gene lost 0 bases, with 24 bases spanning the gap. CDR1 is MNHEY, CDR2 SMNVEV, per germline (reference sequence). The CDR3 contains 19 residues. CDR3: CASSFTPRPIDKTSYEQYF. The CDR3 coding sequence is TGTGCCAGCAGTTTCACTCCCCGACCCATAGACAAAACCTCCTACGAGCAGTACTTC.

The chain has TRBV11-2 and TRBJ2-1; D gene uncertain. The CDR3 covers 12 residues. Germline V gene sequence: CDR1 SGHAT, CDR2 FQNNGV. V gave up 5 bases and J gave up 7 bases, with 9 bases separating them. In DNA form, the CDR3 reads TGTGCCAGCAGCGCCTTGTGGAATGAGCAGTTCTTC. Its protein is CASSALWNEQFF.

The V call is TRBV6-2 or TRBV6-3, the J call TRBJ2-3; D is possibly TRBD1 (6 bases). Per germline, CDR1 MNHEY and CDR2 SVGEGT. There are 13 residues in the CDR3. Trimming stripped 7 bases from V and 5 bases from J, with 13 bases between. As DNA, the CDR3 is TGTGCCAGCACTCGGGACACTGGAGATACGCAGTATTTT. As protein: CASTRDTGDTQYF.

V and J are TRBV12-3 or TRBV12-4 and TRBJ2-3; D is perhaps TRBD2 (6 bases). This CDR3 has 14 residues. Trimming stripped 5 bases from V and 0 bases from J, with 9 bases between. CDR3 DNA sequence: TGTGCCAGCAGTACGGGAGCTAGCACAGATACGCAGTATTTT. It translates to CASSTGASTDTQYF.

The V and J genes are TRBV7-9 and TRBJ2-5, with D maybe TRBD1 (6 bases). The CDR3 covers 14 residues. The germline gives CDR1 SEHNR, CDR2 FQNEAQ (reference sequence). V shed 5 bases and J shed 1 base, with 11 bases lying between them. CDR3 DNA sequence: TGTGCCAGCAGCCCGGACAGCTTCCAAGAGACCCAGTACTTC. This codes for CASSPDSFQETQYF.

This clonotype appeared a few times. The CDR3, as DNA: TGTGCCAGCAGCGTACCGATCAACATAACCACAGATACGCAGTATTTT. Protein sequence: CASSVPINITTDTQYF. The chain employs TRBV9 and TRBJ2-3; D gene ambiguous. Looked up from germline, CDR1 is SGDLS and CDR2 is YYNGEE. The V gene lost 1 base and the J gene lost 2 bases, with 14 bases spanning the gap. The CDR3 is 16 residues long.

The chain employs TRBV4-2 and TRBJ1-6, with a weak D call TRBD1 (5 bases). V was shortened by 3 bases and J by 0 bases, with 12 bases between the two germline ends. The CDR3 runs to 17 residues. CDR1 is LGHNA and CDR2 is YNFKEQ in the germline V gene. The CDR3 region has the DNA TGTGCCAGCAGCCACGGATGGGGGGGCTCCTATAATTCACCCCTCCACTTT. The encoded protein is CASSHGWGGSYNSPLHF.

This clonotype was detected only a few times. V usage is TRBV6-1 and J usage is TRBJ2-7; TRBD1 is a possible D gene (6 bases). Trimming cost V 6 bases and J 2 bases, with 17 bases left between them. Per germline, CDR1 MNHNS and CDR2 SASEGT. This CDR3 is 15 amino acids long. The CDR3 protein is CASRGILDRPYEQYF. As DNA, the CDR3 is TGTGCCAGCAGGGGCATTCTGGACAGACCCTACGAGCAGTACTTC.

This clonotype was observed a handful of times. The chain is built from TRBV2 and TRBJ2-3, with a tentative D call TRBD1 (5 bases). Germline-derived CDR1 and CDR2 are SNHLY and FYNNEI. V lost 6 bases to trimming and J lost 0 bases, with 19 bases between them. This CDR3 is built from 17 residues. CDR3 in DNA: TGTGCCAGCAGCGAACGTTCTGGGGCCTCGAGCACAGATACGCAGTATTTT. Translation: CASSERSGASSTDTQYF. Combining the CDR3 with reference TRBV2 and TRBJ2-3 gives the whole variable domain EPEVTQTPSHQVTQMGQEVILRCVPISNHLYFYWYRQILGQKVEFLVSFYNNEISEKSEIFDDQFSVERPDGSNFTLKIRSTKLEDSAMYFCASSERSGASSTDTQYFGPGTRLTVL.

The gene calls are TRBV7-2 and TRBJ2-5, with D perhaps assigned TRBD1 or TRBD2 (6 bases each). The CDR3 spans 16 residues. V shed 1 base and J shed 2 bases, with 14 bases lying between them. CDR1 is SGHTA, CDR2 FQGNSA, per germline. CDR3 nucleotide sequence: TGTGCCAGCAGCTTAGTAGGGGGGCCGGGGCAAGAGACCCAGTACTTC. Protein sequence: CASSLVGGPGQETQYF.